The 3 T cell receptor beta chains in this list originate from one sample, sequenced in a study of cytomegalovirus exposure and HLA in healthy donors. The PCR made use of 60 Vbeta and 13 Jbeta primers. The assay was immunoSEQ multiplex PCR, and TCRdb's table has in-frame clones only and misses some. The sample has about 160,000 clones, roughly 76% seen once. The specimen was PBMCs. Source of these receptors: a woman aged 45-65 years in good health and CMV-seronegative.

CDR3 DNA: TGTGCCAGCTCCAGGGCCTTCAATGAAAAACTGTTTTTT. This codes for CASSRAFNEKLFF. The V gene is TRBV25-1, the J gene TRBJ1-4; maybe TRBD1 (5 bases). The CDR3 consists of 13 residues. V lost 8 bases, J lost 5 bases, and 12 bases lay in between. Germline CDR1 and CDR2: MGHDK and SYGVNS.

This chain uses TRBV21-1 with TRBJ2-3; the table assigns TRBD2, which was not confirmed against the DNA. TRBV21-1 is a pseudogene locus. This CDR3 region has 16 residues. The CDR3 reads CASSKEGGLPTDTQYF. DNA of the CDR3: TGTGCCAGCAGCAAAGAGGGGGGGCTCCCCACAGATACGCAGTATTTT.

This chain uses TRBV5-1 with TRBJ2-3, with 10 bases that match TRBD2. The ends lost 6 bases at V and 4 bases at J; junction bases unmatched: 2. CDR3 length: 13 residues. CDR1 is SGHRS, CDR2 YFSETQ, per germline. CDR3 residues: CASKAGGSDTQYF. The DNA for the CDR3 is TGCGCCAGCAAAGCGGGGGGGTCAGATACGCAGTATTTT.